This record concerns one TCR beta chain sequence. This sample is part of a study of T cell responses to AZD1222 COVID-19 vaccine. Profiling relied on immunoSEQ multiplex PCR, and the TCRdb table lists in-frame clones only, not all of them. The table has roughly 110,000 clones, about 90% seen once; the top ten hold less than 6%. The source was peripheral blood, collected 28 days after the second AZD1222 dose. The sequence derives from an adult who received the AZD1222 COVID-19 vaccine.

The CDR3 bases are TGCGCCAGCAGCTTCAACCGGGACAGCTACGAGCAGTACTTC. Its protein product is CASSFNRDSYEQYF. The chain recombines TRBV5-1 with TRBJ2-7; 7 nucleotides match TRBD1. The CDR3 loop spans 14 amino acids. CDR1 is SGHRS, CDR2 YFSETQ, per germline. Trimming removed 2 bases from V and 3 bases from J; junction bases left unmatched: 5.